Described below is a single T cell receptor beta chain sequence and its context. Its antigen is as yet unknown. Per the germline V gene, CDR1 is LNHDA and CDR2 is SQIVND (reference sequence). The CDR3 consists of 15 residues. With 1 base removed from V and 0 bases from J, the gap between germline ends came to 8 bases. Clones were sequenced by immunoSEQ multiplex PCR, and TCRdb holds only the in-frame ones, with some missing. The sample consists of 100,000 to 150,000 clones, about nine tenths of them appearing once. The data were obtained in a study of cytomegalovirus exposure and HLA in healthy donors. Broader study findings: The authors enumerated 150 to 200 TCR beta chains as linked to cytomegalovirus. The majority of TCR sequences were rare, yet some public TCRs appeared in many donors. For cytomegalovirus status, the classifier reportedly gave diagnoses with high specificity and sensitivity.

The sequencing input was PBMCs. The J gene is TRBJ2-3, the V gene TRBV19, with D possibly matching TRBD1 (5 bases). This clonotype was obtained from a woman aged 18-29 years in good health and CMV-seronegative. The CDR3 DNA reads as TGTGCCAGTAGTATAGGACAGTTAAGCACAGATACGCAGTATTTT. Residues: CASSIGQLSTDTQYF.